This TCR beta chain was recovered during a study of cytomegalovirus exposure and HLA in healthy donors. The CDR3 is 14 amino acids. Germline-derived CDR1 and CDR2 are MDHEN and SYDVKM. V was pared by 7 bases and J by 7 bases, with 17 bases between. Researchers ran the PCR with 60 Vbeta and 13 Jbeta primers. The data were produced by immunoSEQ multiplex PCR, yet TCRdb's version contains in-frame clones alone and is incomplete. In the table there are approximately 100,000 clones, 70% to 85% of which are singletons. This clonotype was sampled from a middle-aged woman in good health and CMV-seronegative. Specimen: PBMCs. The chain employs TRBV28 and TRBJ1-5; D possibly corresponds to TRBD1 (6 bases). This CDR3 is CASTSRPGGQPQHF. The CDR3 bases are TGTGCCAGCACTTCCCGTCCGGGGGGCCAGCCCCAGCATTTT.